This T cell receptor beta chain was sequenced for a study of T-cell reconstitution after alpha-beta-depleted transplantation in children. About this clonotype itself: Its antigen is not known. Since a much larger clone is just one base distant, this may be a read error.

TCRbeta library preparation incorporated unique molecular identifiers. TCRdb called the PCR reads again in MiXCR, with one record for every CDR3 protein. This table holds fewer than 700,000 distinct CDR3 sequences, around 23% found once. Findings and caveats of the study: Day-60 TCRbeta diversity that was high in some patients was derived from surviving recipient T cells and thymic progenitors.

J was trimmed by 9 bases and V by 1 base; bases with no gene match: 13. The CDR3 totals 16 residues. Specimen: PBMCs, mostly from graft donor cells, collected 360 days after TCRalphabeta/CD19-depleted stem cell transplant. The sequence was collected from a boy under three years old who had a stem cell transplant for acute myeloid leukemia, so the T cells may come from the graft donor. This chain joins TRBV12-3 or TRBV12-4 and TRBJ2-5; 8 bases agree with TRBD1. The CDR3 coding sequence is TGTGCCAGCAGTTTAGAGGATTGGACAGGGCCGGAGGCCCAGTACTTC. The encoded protein is CASSLEDWTGPEAQYF.